The present T cell receptor beta chain was sequenced within a study of monozygotic twins with inflammatory bowel disease. With respect to this clonotype: Its antigen is still unknown.

The CDR3 is made up of 17 amino acids. In germline, CDR1 is MNHNS, CDR2 SASEGT. TCRdb re-called the 5' RACE reads, yielding one record per CDR3 amino acid sequence without DNA. Its clone listing holds 350,000 to 500,000 distinct CDR3 sequences. Points from the study as a whole: TCRbeta diversity (inverse Simpson) was lower in IBD patients than in healthy co-twins.

The TCR sequence derives from a human donor with ulcerative colitis or Crohn's disease, or a healthy co-twin of an affected twin (not recorded which). The V and J genes are TRBV6-1 and TRBJ1-2; TCRdb proposes TRBD1, but this gene call is untestable without DNA. The material sequenced was blood. The CDR3 sequence: CASRARDRVNSFYGYTF.